This paragraph covers one T cell receptor (beta chain) sequence. Its antigen is still unknown. These data are taken from a study of CXCR3-negative and CXCR3-positive naive CD8 T cells. Study as a whole: For each library, about 1.5 +/- 0.3 million TRB reads were obtained, about 135 million in total.

CD45RO-CCR7+CD27+CD95- characterized naive CD8+ T cells. Study observations and caveats: Unlike memory cells, which differed, naive CXCR3-negative and CXCR3-positive cells had similar TRBV-TRBJ usage. Each naive subset displayed comparably high diversity, whereas memory CD8+ cells displayed much lower diversity. CXCR3-positive naive cells had TRB CDR3s that were more hydrophobic than CXCR3-negative naive cells had.

Germline lookup yields CDR1 SGHVS and CDR2 FNYEAQ. The CDR3 is 15 amino acids. Through 5' RACE with UMI labels, the TRB cDNA libraries were prepared. TCRdb re-called the 5' RACE reads; one entry per CDR3 protein, DNA not given. The data show some 130,000 distinct CDR3 sequences, and the top ten clones hold 0.5% to 0.6%. Sample: naive CXCR3+ CD8+ T cells from blood. Noted subset: CD45RO-CCR7+CD27+CD95- naive CD8+ T cells expressing CXCR3 (TNR3+). The receptor was derived from a human donor in good health. Some clones in this sample may be carry-over from other donors' samples. The chain uses TRBV7-6 and TRBJ2-7; the TRBD2 assignment by TCRdb is unverifiable without DNA. CDR3: CASSSGLAASYEQYF.